This T cell receptor (beta chain) was sequenced for a study of T-cell reconstitution after alpha-beta-depleted transplantation in children. The CDR3 is 10 residues long. Germline CDR1 is SQVTM and CDR2 is ANQGSEA. V was trimmed by 7 bases and J by 5 bases, leaving 6 bases between them. The library targeted TCRbeta and was prepared with unique molecular identifiers. TCRdb independently ran MiXCR on the PCR reads; one entry per CDR3 protein. The sample has 200,000 to 250,000 distinct CDR3 sequences, about a tenth seen once. This clonotype showed up many times. The receptor was derived from a human donor who donated a stem cell graft to a child with acute lymphoblastic leukemia. This specimen was PBMCs from the stem cell graft donor, taken from the stem cell graft. The chain employs TRBV29-1 and TRBJ2-1; no clear D. CDR3 DNA sequence: TGCAGCGACCCAAACAATGAGCAGTTCTTC. It translates to CSDPNNEQFF.